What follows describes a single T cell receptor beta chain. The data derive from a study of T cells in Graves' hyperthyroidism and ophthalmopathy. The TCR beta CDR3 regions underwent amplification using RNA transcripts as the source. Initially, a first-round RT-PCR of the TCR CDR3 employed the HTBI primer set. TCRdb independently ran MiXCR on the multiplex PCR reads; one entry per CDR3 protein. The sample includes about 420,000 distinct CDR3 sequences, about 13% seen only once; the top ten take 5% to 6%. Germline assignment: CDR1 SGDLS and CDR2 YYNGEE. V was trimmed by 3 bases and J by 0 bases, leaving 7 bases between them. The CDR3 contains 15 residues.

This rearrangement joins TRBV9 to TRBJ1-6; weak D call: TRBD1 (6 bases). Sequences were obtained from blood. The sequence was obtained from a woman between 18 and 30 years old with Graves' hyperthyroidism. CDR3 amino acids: CASSEQGSYNSPLHF. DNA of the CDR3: TGTGCCAGCAGCGAACAGGGCTCCTATAATTCACCCCTCCACTTT.